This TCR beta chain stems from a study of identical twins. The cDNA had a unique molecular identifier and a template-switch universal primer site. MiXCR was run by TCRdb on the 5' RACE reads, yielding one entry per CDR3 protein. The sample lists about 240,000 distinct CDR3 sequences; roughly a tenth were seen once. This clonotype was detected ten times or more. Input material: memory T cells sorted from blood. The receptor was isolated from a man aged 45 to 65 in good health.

The CDR3 loop reads CASRRPSSYTQYF. The CDR3, as DNA: TGTGCCAGCAGACGCCCATCGTCGTATACGCAGTATTTT. The chain carries TRBV27 and TRBJ2-3; D is unclear. The CDR3 sequence is 13 residues long. V dropped 6 bases and J dropped 7 bases, with 14 bases sitting between them. Germline V gene sequence: CDR1 MNHEY, CDR2 SMNVEV (reference sequence).